This TCR beta chain derives from a study of human T cells and chemical hapten exposure. Time point reported: patch test 2, 6 weeks after DPC sensitization. Treatment noted: therapeutic diphenylcyclopropenone sensitization with weekly scalp DPC. TCRdb called the RACE reads again in MiXCR, with one record for every CDR3 protein. Of about 110,000 distinct CDR3 sequences listed, about a tenth were seen once; the top ten hold 2.5% to 3.5%. This clonotype was recorded a few times. The sample consisted of whole blood, taken in connection with sensitization to the hapten diphenylcyclopropenone (DPC). The source is a woman aged 40 to 49 with alopecia areata. Some clones in this sample may be carry-over from other donors' samples.

The CDR3 DNA follows: TGTGCCAGCAGGAAACAAGAGACCCAGTACTTC. Its protein is CASRKQETQYF. V is TRBV6-2 or TRBV6-3 and J is TRBJ2-5; D unresolved. Germline V gene lookup returns CDR1 MNHEY and CDR2 SVGEGT. The CDR3 has 11 residues. The ends were cut back, 6 bases at V and 2 bases at J, with 4 bases in the middle.